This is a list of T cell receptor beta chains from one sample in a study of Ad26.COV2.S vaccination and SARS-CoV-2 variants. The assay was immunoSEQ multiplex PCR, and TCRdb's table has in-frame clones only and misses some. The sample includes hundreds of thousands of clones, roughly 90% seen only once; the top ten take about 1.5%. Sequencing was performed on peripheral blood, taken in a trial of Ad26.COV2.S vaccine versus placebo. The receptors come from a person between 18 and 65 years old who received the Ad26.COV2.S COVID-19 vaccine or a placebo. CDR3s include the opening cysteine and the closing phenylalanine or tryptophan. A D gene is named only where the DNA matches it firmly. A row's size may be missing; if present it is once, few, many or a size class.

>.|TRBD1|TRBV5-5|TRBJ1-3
CASSAGTASGNTIYF
TGTGCCAGCAGCGCCGGGACAGCCTCTGGAAACACCATATATTTT
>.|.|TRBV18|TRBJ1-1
CASSPAGSSWEAFF
TGTGCCAGCTCACCGGCAGGATCATCTTGGGAAGCTTTCTTT
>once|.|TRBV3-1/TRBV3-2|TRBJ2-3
CASSQVGEADTQYF
TGTGCCAGCAGCCAAGTCGGGGAAGCAGATACGCAGTATTTT
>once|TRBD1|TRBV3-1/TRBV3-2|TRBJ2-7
CASSQDRGPNEQYF
TGTGCCAGCAGCCAAGACAGGGGGCCCAACGAGCAGTACTTC
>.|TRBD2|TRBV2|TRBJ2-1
CASSEGSGDYNEQFF
TGTGCCAGCAGTGAAGGTAGCGGGGACTACAATGAGCAGTTCTTC
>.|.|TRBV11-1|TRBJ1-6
CASSSRGGPNSPLHF
TGTGCCAGCAGCTCGCGGGGGGGACCTAATTCACCCCTCCACTTT
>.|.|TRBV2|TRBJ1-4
CASSVPEGEKLFF
TGTGCCAGCAGTGTTCCTGAGGGGGAAAAACTGTTTTTT
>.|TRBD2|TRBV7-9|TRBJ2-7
CAASGGVSYEQYF
TGTGCCGCTAGCGGGGGGGTCTCCTACGAGCAGTACTTC
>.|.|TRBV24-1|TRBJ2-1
CATSDSPGRPVGWNNEQFF
TGTGCCACCAGTGATTCCCCTGGCAGGCCCGTAGGGTGGAATAATGAGCAGTTCTTC
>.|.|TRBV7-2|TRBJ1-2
CASSFRDGSDSFTYGYTF
TGTGCCAGCAGCTTTCGGGACGGCTCCGACTCATTTACCTATGGCTACACCTTC
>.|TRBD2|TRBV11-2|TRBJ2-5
CASSLNGLAGGETQYF
TGTGCCAGCAGCCTTAACGGACTAGCGGGAGGAGAGACCCAGTACTTC